Reported below is one TCR beta chain. This clone was observed a handful of times. The clone's antigen remains unknown. The sample holds no much larger clone one base away, and base qualities are not on file. These data come from a study of a mutant IDH1 vaccine in newly diagnosed glioma (TCRdb year 2021). The study in broad terms: In the chemotherapy-containing groups, vaccination started alongside temozolomide cycles, whereas in patients who had radiotherapy alone it started 4-6 weeks after radiotherapy. Visit V12 was the week-35 safety follow-up and visit V13 was the week-47 end of study. For exploratory analyses, about two dozen treated patients had longitudinal TCRB deep sequencing done wherever samples were available. The 30 to 40 treated patients were around 60% male and around 40% female, with a mean age of 40.4 years. Prior to enrollment, patients had been given standard therapy consisting of radiotherapy alone, temozolomide alone, or radiochemotherapy with temozolomide, with the combination given to most patients. Six visits were used for peripheral blood collection: V03 (baseline), V05, V07, V10, V12 and V13.

On the study overall, not on this receptor specifically: According to the authors, sample limitations meant that analyses of patient blood samples could not be reproduced. Vaccine-induced immune responses across multiple MHC alleles were detected in approximately 94% of patients. Pseudoprogression seemed to be unrelated to changes in the top peripheral T cell clonotypes found by TCRB sequencing. PBMC samples for TCRB deep sequencing were selected based on availability.

The time point label on this specimen signifies: week 35, safety follow-up. Each vaccine dose, consisting of 300 ug of a 20-mer mutant IDH1 peptide in Montanide, was administered subcutaneously with topical imiquimod. Across visits V03 through V10, patients got a total of eight vaccinations, given in weeks 1, 3, 5, 7, 11, 15, 19 and 23. Newly diagnosed WHO grade 3 or 4 IDH1-mutant astrocytomas showing loss of nuclear ATRX were present in the donors. The samples were drawn from NOA16, a multicentre, single-arm, open-label phase I trial in Germany that tested a mutant IDH1 peptide vaccine in humans for the first time. Genomic DNA for TCRB sequencing was extracted from EDTA blood using the DNeasy Blood and Tissue Kit. The CDR3 measures 13 amino acids from cysteine to phenylalanine. Only the CDR3 part of the read is kept: 39 bases, read in frame from the first base. V gives up 2 bases and J gives up 9 bases, and the segment between their germline ends measures 11 bases. Via the germline V gene, CDR1 is MNHEY and CDR2 SVGAGI.

Library preparation used the immunoSEQ multiplex PCR assay. Rearranged TCR beta chain sequences were amplified with the hsTCRB Kit following the manufacturer's protocol. An Illumina MiSeq was used to sequence the TCRB libraries. The study's own analysis went as follows. The proprietary platform of the kit vendor was used for demultiplexing, trimming and gene mapping. Not all clones reach the TCRdb copy of this immuneACCESS table, which keeps in-frame sequences only. Checked studies attribute under half of the gap to unresolved V genes and leave the rest unexplained. V and J calls plus clone size are reproduced from that table; the DNA served to infer D and trimming. Here the sample has 60,000 or so clones; around 80% occur a single time. The leading ten clones occupy around 4% of the sample.

This TCR derives from a young man with glioma. Specimen: PBMCs, collected from a glioma patient whose treatment included an IDH1 peptide vaccine. In this chain, TRBV6-5 is recombined with TRBJ2-1; the D gene lacks a confident call. The DNA is TGTGCCAGCAGTTACGAAAGGTCGGGTGAGCAGTTCTTC. Translated, this is CASSYERSGEQFF.